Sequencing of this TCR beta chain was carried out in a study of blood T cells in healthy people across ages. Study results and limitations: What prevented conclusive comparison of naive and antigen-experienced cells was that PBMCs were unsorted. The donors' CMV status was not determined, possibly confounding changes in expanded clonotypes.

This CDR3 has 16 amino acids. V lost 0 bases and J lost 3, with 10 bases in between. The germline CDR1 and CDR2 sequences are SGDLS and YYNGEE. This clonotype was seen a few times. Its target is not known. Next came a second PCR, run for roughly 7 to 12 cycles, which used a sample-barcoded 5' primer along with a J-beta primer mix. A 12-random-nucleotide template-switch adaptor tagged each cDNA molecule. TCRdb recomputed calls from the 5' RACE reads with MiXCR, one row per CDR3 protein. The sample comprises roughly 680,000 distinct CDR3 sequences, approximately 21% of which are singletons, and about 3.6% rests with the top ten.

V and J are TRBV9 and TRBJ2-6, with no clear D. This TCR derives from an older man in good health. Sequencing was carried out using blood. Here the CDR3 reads CASSVDPESGANVLTF. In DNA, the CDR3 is TGTGCCAGCAGCGTAGACCCTGAAAGTGGGGCCAACGTCCTGACTTTC. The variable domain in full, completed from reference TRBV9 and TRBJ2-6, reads DSGVTQTPKHLITATGQRVTLRCSPRSGDLSVYWYQQSLDQGLQFLIQYYNGEERAKGNILERFSAQQFPDLHSELNLSSLELGDSALYFCASSVDPESGANVLTFGAGSRLTVL.